This T cell receptor (beta chain) is drawn from a study of PD-L1 blockade in urothelial cancer (dated by TCRdb to about 2017). Some background on the complete study: All patients started therapy around 2014 and received atezolizumab 1,200 mg intravenously every 3 weeks. About nine tenths of the roughly 29 patients were males with bladder-origin urothelial cancer, and about 60% of the roughly 29 reported a prior smoking history. An ECOG performance status of 0 or 1 was recorded for the patients, and 0 to 3 prior chemotherapy regimens had been received by the patients. Blood samples were analyzed at two time points: 3 weeks after treatment start (second dose) and 6 weeks after treatment start. A median of about 150,000 T cells and 85,000 or so unique TCRs was obtained from blood samples, and a median clonality of approximately 0.077 was observed. Somatic, immune and clinical correlates of response to PD-L1 blockade with atezolizumab in urothelial cancer were the focus of an exploratory multi-omic analysis. Pretreatment tumor samples, along with matched peripheral blood serially collected before and after atezolizumab treatment, were subjected to TCR sequencing. Durable clinical benefit was defined as a progression-free survival longer than 6 months, and TCR features were additionally tested against progression-free survival and overall survival. In the same patients who had TCR sequencing, pretreatment tumors also underwent whole exome sequencing and RNA sequencing. Nine patients achieved durable clinical benefit and some 20 did not. Pretreatment blood TCR-seq was available for about 28 patients, at least one posttreatment blood collection was obtained for around 25 patients, and tumor TCR-seq was available for around 25 patients.

The time point label here, explained by the study, means: pretreatment peripheral blood. The cohort included some 30 patients with locally advanced or metastatic urothelial carcinoma who were treated at Memorial Sloan Kettering on a trial protocol. Peripheral blood mononuclear cells were collected from each patient pretreatment and during treatment, giving between 1 and 8 total time points per patient. The Qiagen DNeasy Blood extraction kit was used to purify genomic DNA from total PBMCs and tumor samples. PBMCs were collected pretreatment and during treatment, and were isolated and stored as previously described. The paper as a whole reports these results and caveats: At 3 weeks after the start of treatment, tumor-associated TCR clones in peripheral blood had expanded more in patients with durable benefit (n ≈ 24, p = 0.022). Improved progression-free and overall survival was associated with having pretreatment peripheral blood TCR clonality below the median. Because the sample size was small (n ≈ 29) and many of the analyses were exploratory, the results are meant to be hypothesis-generating.

Relative to germline, V is missing 1 base and J is missing 6 bases, with 4 bases of the junction outside any gene match. CDR3 length: 16 amino acids, cysteine to phenylalanine. Only CDR3 DNA remains: 48 bases, in frame from the first base. The germline V gene encodes CDR1 SSHAT and CDR2 FNYEAQ (reference sequence). Synthetic TCR analog templates were spiked into each PCR to estimate absolute template abundance from read counts. Using the immunoSEQ assay, TCRbeta CDR3 regions were amplified from genomic DNA with bias-controlled V and J gene primers. Rearranged TCRbeta segments were sequenced at approximately 20X coverage. On the study's bioinformatics: Sequencing errors were corrected by clustering, and CDR3s were annotated against IMGT so that V, D and J genes could be assigned. Only productive TCRbeta rearrangements were used in downstream analyses, excluding out-of-frame or stop-codon sequences. Clonality was computed as one minus Shannon entropy normalized by the log of the number of unique productive sequences. Clones differing between time points or between blood and tumor were identified by Fisher's exact test with Benjamini-Hochberg correction at adjusted p below 0.01. TCRdb took over this immuneACCESS table, retaining in-frame rearrangements with V and J assigned. Such tables are incomplete; in checked studies, under half of the missing clones stem from an unresolved V gene, and the remainder is unexplained. V and J calls and clone size follow that table, whereas D and trimming were derived from the DNA. The sample table contains over 75,000 clones; only one count was recorded for around 92% of them. Of the sample, 0.85% to 1% is held by the ten largest clones.

With respect to this clone: Its antigen specificity is not known. No base-level quality is on record; no much larger clone is a single base apart.

The clonotype comes from a woman of 80 years or more with urothelial cancer. The rearranged segments are TRBV7-7 and TRBJ2-1; 12 central bases correspond to TRBD2. This material consisted of PBMCs, taken around atezolizumab (anti-PD-L1) treatment. CDR3 reads: CASSLGLAGGGNEQFF. The nucleotide sequence is given as TGTGCCAGCAGCTTAGGCCTAGCGGGAGGGGGCAATGAGCAGTTCTTC.